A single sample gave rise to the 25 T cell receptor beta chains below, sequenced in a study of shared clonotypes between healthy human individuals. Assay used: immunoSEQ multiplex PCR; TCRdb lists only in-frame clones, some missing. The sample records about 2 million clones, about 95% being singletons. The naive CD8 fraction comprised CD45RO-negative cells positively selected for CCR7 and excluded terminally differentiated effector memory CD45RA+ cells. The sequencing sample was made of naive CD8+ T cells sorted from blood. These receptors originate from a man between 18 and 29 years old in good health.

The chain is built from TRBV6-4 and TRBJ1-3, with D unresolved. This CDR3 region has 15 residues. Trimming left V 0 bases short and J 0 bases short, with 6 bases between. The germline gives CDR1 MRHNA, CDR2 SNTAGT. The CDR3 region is CASSDSRFSGNTIYF. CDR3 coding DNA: TGTGCCAGCAGTGACTCAAGGTTCTCTGGAAACACCATATATTTT.

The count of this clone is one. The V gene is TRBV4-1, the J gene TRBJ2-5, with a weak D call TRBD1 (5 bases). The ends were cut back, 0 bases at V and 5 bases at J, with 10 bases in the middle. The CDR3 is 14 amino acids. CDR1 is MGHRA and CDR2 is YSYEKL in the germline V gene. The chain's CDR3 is CASSQEKGLETQYF. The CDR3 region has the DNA TGCGCCAGCAGCCAAGAAAAGGGGTTGGAGACCCAGTACTTC.

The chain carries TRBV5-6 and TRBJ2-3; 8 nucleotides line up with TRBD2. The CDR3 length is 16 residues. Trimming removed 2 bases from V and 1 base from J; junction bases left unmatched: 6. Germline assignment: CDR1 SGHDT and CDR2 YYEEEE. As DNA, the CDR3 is TGTGCCAGCAGCTTTGCTAGCGGGTTGGGCACAGATACGCAGTATTTT. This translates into CASSFASGLGTDTQYF.

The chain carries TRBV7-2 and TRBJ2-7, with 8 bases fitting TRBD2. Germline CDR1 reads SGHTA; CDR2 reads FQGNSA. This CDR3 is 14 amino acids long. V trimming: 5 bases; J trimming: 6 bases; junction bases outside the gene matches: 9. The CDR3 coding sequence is TGTGCCAGCAGCCCGTGGCGCGGGGGGACCGAGCAGTACTTC. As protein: CASSPWRGGTEQYF. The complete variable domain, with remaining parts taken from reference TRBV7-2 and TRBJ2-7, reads GAGVSQSPSNKVTEKGKDVELRCDPISGHTALYWYRQSLGQGLEFLIYFQGNSAPDKSGLPSDRFSAERTGGSVSTLTIQRTQQEDSAVYLCASSPWRGGTEQYFGPGTRLTVT.

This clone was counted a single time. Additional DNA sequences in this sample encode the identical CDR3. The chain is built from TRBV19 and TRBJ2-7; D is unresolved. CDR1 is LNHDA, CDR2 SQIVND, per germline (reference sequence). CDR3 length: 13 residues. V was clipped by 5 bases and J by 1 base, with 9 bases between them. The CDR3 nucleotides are TGTGCCAGTAGTCTAAGGCCATCCTACGAGCAGTACTTC. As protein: CASSLRPSYEQYF.

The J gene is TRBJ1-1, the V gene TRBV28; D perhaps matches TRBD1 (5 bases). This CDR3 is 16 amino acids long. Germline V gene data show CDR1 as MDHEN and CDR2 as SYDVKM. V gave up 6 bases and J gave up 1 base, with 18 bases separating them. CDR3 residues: CASSPNWGIWNTEAFF. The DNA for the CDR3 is TGTGCCAGCAGCCCCAATTGGGGCATCTGGAACACTGAAGCTTTCTTT.

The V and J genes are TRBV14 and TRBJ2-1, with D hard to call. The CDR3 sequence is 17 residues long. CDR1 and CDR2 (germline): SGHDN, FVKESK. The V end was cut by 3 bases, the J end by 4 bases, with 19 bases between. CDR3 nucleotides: TGTGCCAGCAGCCACCTACAAGGGCTACTACTATACAATGAGCAGTTCTTC. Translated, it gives CASSHLQGLLLYNEQFF.

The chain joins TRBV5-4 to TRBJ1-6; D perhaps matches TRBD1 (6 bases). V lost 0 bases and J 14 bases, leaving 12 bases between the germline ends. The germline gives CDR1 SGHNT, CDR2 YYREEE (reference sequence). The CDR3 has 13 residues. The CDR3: CASSLAEGETLHF. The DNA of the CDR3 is TGTGCCAGCAGCTTGGCTGAGGGGGAAACCCTCCACTTT.

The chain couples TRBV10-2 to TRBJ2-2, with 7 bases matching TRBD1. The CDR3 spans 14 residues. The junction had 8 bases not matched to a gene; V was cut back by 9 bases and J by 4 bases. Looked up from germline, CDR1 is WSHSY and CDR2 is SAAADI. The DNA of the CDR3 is TGCGCCAGTGACCCAGGGGGTGCCACCGGGGAGCTGTTTTTT. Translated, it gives CASDPGGATGELFF.

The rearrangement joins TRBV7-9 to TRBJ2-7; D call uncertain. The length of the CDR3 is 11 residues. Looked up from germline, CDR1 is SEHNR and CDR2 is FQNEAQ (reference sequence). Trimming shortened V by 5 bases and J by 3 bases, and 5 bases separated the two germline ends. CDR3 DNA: TGTGCCAGCAGCGGCAACTACGAGCAGTACTTC. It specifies CASSGNYEQYF.

This chain's CDR3 is CASSLGTRQWGNQPQHF. In DNA form, the CDR3 reads TGTGCCAGCAGCTTAGGGACTAGGCAATGGGGCAATCAGCCCCAGCATTTT. The chain uses TRBV11-2 and TRBJ1-5, with no clear D. V dropped 1 base and J dropped 2 bases, with 15 bases sitting between them. The CDR3 runs to 17 residues. Germline V gene lookup returns CDR1 SGHAT and CDR2 FQNNGV.

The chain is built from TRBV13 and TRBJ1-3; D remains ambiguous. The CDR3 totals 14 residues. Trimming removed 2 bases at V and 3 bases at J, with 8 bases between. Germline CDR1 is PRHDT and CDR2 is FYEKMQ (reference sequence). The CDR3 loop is CASSLQPGGNTIYF. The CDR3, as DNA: TGTGCCAGCAGCTTACAGCCTGGTGGAAACACCATATATTTT.

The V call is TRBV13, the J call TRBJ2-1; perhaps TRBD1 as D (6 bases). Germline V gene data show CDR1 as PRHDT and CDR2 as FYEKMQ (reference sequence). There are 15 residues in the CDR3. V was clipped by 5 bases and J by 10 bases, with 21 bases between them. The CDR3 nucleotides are TGTGCCAGCAGCCTCCGGCAGGGGACGAATTACGAGCAGTTCTTC. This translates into CASSLRQGTNYEQFF.

The CDR3 spells CASSSTGGKPETQYF. The DNA for the CDR3 is TGTGCCAGCAGCTCCACAGGGGGCAAGCCTGAGACCCAGTACTTC. This sequence joins TRBV7-3 and TRBJ2-5; 9 bases fit TRBD1. The J segment lost 5 bases and the V segment lost 4 bases, leaving 8 bases of the junction unmatched. Germline values: CDR1 SGHTA, CDR2 FQGTGA. The CDR3 totals 15 residues.

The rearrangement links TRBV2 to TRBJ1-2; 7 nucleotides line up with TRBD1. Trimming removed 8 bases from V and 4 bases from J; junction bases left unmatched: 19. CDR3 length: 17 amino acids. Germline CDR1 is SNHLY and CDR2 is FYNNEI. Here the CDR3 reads CASRGLNRDSILYGYTF. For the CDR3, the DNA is TGTGCCAGCCGGGGCCTGAACCGGGACAGCATTCTCTATGGCTACACCTTC.

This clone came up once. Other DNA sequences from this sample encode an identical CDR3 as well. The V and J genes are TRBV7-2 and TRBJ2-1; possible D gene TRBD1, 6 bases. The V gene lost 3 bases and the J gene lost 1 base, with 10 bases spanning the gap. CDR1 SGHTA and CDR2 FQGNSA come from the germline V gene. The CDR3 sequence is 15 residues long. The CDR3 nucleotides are TGTGCCAGCAGCTTGGTAGGGGGTTCCTACAATGAGCAGTTCTTC. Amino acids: CASSLVGGSYNEQFF.

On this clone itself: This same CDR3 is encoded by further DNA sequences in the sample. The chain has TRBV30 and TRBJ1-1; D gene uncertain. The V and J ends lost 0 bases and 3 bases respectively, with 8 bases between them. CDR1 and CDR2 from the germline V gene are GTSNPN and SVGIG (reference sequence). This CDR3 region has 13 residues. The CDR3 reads CAWSVDGDTEAFF. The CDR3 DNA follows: TGTGCCTGGAGTGTCGATGGGGACACTGAAGCTTTCTTT.

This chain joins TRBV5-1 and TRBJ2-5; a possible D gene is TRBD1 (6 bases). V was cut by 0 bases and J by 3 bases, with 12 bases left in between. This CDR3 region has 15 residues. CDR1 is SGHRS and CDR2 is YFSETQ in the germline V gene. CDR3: CASSLEGDEKETQYF. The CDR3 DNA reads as TGCGCCAGCAGCTTGGAGGGGGACGAGAAAGAGACCCAGTACTTC.

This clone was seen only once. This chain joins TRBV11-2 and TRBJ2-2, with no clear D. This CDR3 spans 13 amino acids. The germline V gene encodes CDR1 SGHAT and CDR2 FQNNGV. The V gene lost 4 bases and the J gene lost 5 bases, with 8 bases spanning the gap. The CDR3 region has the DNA TGTGCCAGCAGCTCTGGTGATACCGGGGAGCTGTTTTTT. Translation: CASSSGDTGELFF.

CDR3 in amino acids: CASSEGLLGNYGYTF. CDR3 in DNA: TGTGCCAGCAGTGAAGGTCTGCTGGGGAACTATGGCTACACCTTC. The V call is TRBV2, the J call TRBJ1-2; no definite D call. Trimming stripped 1 base from V and 2 bases from J, with 11 bases between. The germline gives CDR1 SNHLY, CDR2 FYNNEI. The CDR3 contains 15 residues.

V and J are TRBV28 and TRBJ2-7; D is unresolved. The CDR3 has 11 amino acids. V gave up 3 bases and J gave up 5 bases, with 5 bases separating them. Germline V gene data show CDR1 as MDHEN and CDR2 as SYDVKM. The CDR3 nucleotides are TGTGCCAGCAGTTTGTTGAACGAGCAGTACTTC. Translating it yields CASSLLNEQYF. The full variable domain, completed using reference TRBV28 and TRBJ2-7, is DVKVTQSSRYLVKRTGEKVFLECVQDMDHENMFWYRQDPGLGLRLIYFSYDVKMKEKGDIPEGYSVSREKKERFSLILESASTNQTSMYLCASSLLNEQYFGPGTRLTVT.

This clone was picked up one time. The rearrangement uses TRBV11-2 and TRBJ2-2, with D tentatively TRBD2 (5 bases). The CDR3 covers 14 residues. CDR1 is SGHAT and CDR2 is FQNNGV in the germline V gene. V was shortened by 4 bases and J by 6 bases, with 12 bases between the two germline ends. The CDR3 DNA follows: TGTGCCAGCAGCTGGGATCGGGGTGCCGGGGAGCTGTTTTTT. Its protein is CASSWDRGAGELFF. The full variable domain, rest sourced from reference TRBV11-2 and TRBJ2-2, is EAGVAQSPRYKIIEKRQSVAFWCNPISGHATLYWYQQILGQGPKLLIQFQNNGVVDDSQLPKDRFSAERLKGVDSTLKIQPAKLEDSAVYLCASSWDRGAGELFFGEGSRLTVL.

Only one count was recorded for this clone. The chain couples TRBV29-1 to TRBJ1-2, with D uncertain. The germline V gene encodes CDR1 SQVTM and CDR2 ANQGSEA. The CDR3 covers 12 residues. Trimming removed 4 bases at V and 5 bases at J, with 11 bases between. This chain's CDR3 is CSVGDAYYGYTF. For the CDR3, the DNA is TGCAGCGTTGGGGATGCTTATTATGGCTACACCTTC.

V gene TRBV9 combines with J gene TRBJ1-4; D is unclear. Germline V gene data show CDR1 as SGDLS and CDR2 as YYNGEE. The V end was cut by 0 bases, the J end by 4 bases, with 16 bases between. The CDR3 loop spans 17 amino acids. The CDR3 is CASSVDGGEGSNEKLFF. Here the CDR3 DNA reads TGTGCCAGCAGCGTAGACGGCGGAGAAGGTAGTAATGAAAAACTGTTTTTT.

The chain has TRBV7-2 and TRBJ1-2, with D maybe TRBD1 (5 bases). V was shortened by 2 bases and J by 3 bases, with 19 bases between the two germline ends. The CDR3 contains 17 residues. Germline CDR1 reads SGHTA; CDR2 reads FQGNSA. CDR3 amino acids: CASSLRAGNMEDYGYTF. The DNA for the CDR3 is TGTGCCAGCAGCTTAAGGGCAGGGAATATGGAAGACTATGGCTACACCTTC.